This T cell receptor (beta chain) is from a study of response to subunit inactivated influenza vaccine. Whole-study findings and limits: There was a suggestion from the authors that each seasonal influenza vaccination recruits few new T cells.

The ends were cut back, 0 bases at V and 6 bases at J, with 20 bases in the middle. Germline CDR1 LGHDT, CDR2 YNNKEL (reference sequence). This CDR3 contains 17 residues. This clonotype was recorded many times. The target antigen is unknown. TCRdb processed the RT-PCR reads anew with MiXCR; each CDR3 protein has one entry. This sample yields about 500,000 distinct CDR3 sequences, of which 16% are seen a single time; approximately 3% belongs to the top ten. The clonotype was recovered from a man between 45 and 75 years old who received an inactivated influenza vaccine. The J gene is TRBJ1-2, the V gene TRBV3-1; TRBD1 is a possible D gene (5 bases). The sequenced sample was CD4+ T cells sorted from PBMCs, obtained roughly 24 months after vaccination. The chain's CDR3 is CASSQERRTILRDGYTF. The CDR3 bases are TGTGCCAGCAGCCAAGAAAGAAGGACAATCCTGAGAGATGGCTACACCTTC.